The entry below gives a single TCR beta chain sequence along with its context. The source of the sample is a study of shared clonotypes between healthy human individuals. Each subset's genomic DNA was split evenly across several immunoSEQ plates. Per the original data handling: Filtering was not the same, since immunoSEQ gave junction-only sequences without quality scores. Method: immunoSEQ multiplex PCR; TCRdb's copy keeps in-frame clones and lacks some. The V and J calls and clone size were taken over from that table, and D and trimming were inferred from the DNA. The sample includes some 580,000 clones, roughly 98% of them seen just once. Cells designated naive CD8 were CD45RO-negative and were positively selected for CCR7, with terminally differentiated effector memory CD45RA+ cells excluded. The CDR3 contains 14 residues. V was clipped by 6 bases and J by 5 bases; unmatched bases: 4. Germline-derived CDR1 and CDR2 are MDHEN and SYDVKM.

The J gene is TRBJ1-5, the V gene TRBV28; 10 bases fit TRBD1. The specimen was naive CD8+ T cells sorted from blood. The receptor comes from a man younger than 40 in good health. The CDR3 here is CASSSDRGHQPQHF. Here the CDR3 DNA reads TGTGCCAGCAGCTCCGACAGGGGGCATCAGCCCCAGCATTTT.